Below, one T cell receptor (beta chain) is given with its context. The target antigen is unknown. CD8+ and CD4+ blood T cells underwent TCR beta sequencing. This specimen belongs to a study of CD8 T cells in Susac syndrome. Deletions cut 6 bases from V and 1 base from J, with 9 bases between. The CDR3 runs to 13 residues. Germline V gene data show CDR1 as LNHDA and CDR2 as SQIVND (reference sequence). A quantity of about 0.45 to 1 ug RNA underwent reverse transcription using random hexamers. TCRdb re-derived calls from the immunoSEQ multiplex PCR reads in MiXCR, one entry per CDR3 protein. The repertoire holds about 140,000 distinct CDR3 sequences, around 95% seen once, with about 0.18% in the top ten. Broader study findings: The study recognized that its TCR sequencing and HLA analysis covered a relatively small number of individuals. Susac CD8+ clonal expansion peaked in TEMRA cells and active patients.

Input material: CD8+ T cells from PBMCs. This rearrangement joins TRBV19 to TRBJ2-5; no clear D. This clonotype originated in a human donor with Susac syndrome. The CDR3 loop is CASSWHVQETQYF. The CDR3 DNA follows: TGTGCCAGTAGCTGGCACGTCCAAGAGACCCAGTACTTC.